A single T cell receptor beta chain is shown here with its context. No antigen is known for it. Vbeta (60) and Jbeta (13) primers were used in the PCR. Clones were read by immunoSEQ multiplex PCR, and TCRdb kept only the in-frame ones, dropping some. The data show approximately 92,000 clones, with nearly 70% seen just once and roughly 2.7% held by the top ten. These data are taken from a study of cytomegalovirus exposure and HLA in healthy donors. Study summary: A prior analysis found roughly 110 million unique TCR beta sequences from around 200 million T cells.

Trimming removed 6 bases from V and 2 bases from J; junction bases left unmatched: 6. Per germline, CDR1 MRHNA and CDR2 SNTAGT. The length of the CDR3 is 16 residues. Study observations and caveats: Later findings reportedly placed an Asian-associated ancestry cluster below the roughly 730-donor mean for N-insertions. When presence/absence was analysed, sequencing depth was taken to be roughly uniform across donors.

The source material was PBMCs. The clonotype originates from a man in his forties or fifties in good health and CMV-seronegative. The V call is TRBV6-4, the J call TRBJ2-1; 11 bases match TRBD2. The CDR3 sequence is CASSVAGGPTYNEQFF. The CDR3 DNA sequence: TGTGCCAGCAGCGTAGCGGGAGGGCCGACCTACAATGAGCAGTTCTTC.